Presented here are 30 T cell receptor beta chains from one specimen sequenced in a study of regulatory T cells in long-lasting Graves disease. The time point denotes: persistent/refractory GD, antithyroid drugs over 5 years with positive TRAb. RNA isolated from PBMCs was used to make the TCR library. Both iRepertoire HTBI primers and Arm-PCR of CDR3 regions were used to build the TCR beta libraries. A single record per CDR3 protein comes from TCRdb applying MiXCR to the multiplex PCR reads. The sample has 700,000 or so distinct CDR3 sequences, 25% to 30% seen once. Sequences were derived from peripheral blood mononuclear cells (PBMCs), sampled when the disease was refractory, from a patient treated with antithyroid drugs. The receptors shown here come from a female donor with Graves disease.

The rearrangement uses TRBV10-3 and TRBJ1-5, with D hard to call. V lost 0 bases and J 2 bases, leaving 8 bases between the germline ends. This CDR3 comprises 15 residues. The V gene's germline CDR1 is ENHRY and CDR2 SYGVKD. CDR3 sequence (DNA): TGTGCCATCAGTGAGTCAAATATGGGCAATCAGCCCCAGCATTTT. It is translated as CAISESNMGNQPQHF.

This clonotype has a handful of counts. This chain connects TRBV19 to TRBJ1-2, with TRBD1 matching 8 bases. Per the germline V gene, CDR1 is LNHDA and CDR2 is SQIVND (reference sequence). The CDR3 contains 14 residues. J was trimmed by 9 bases and V by 5 bases; bases with no gene match: 11. In DNA form, the CDR3 reads TGTGCCAGTAGTTCAGGGGGCGCAGGTTTGAGCTACACCTTC. It encodes CASSSGGAGLSYTF. The entire variable domain, with the rest obtained from reference TRBV19 and TRBJ1-2, is as follows: DGGITQSPKYLFRKEGQNVTLSCEQNLNHDAMYWYRQDPGQGLRLIYYSQIVNDFQKGDIAEGYSVSREKKESFPLTVTSAQKNPTAFYLCASSSGGAGLSYTFGSGTRLTVV.

The rearrangement uses TRBV6-1 and TRBJ1-1, with D perhaps matching TRBD1 (5 bases). There are 14 residues in the CDR3. In germline, CDR1 is MNHNS, CDR2 SASEGT. V lost 4 bases and J 6 bases, leaving 15 bases between the germline ends. Here the CDR3 reads CASSAGGGIPEAFF. The DNA for the CDR3 is TGTGCCAGCAGTGCCGGGGGGGGTATCCCTGAAGCTTTCTTT.

The V gene is TRBV12-3 or TRBV12-4, the J gene TRBJ1-4; D remains ambiguous. The CDR3 consists of 17 residues. Trimming cost V 3 bases and J 8 bases, with 22 bases left between them. CDR3 protein: CASSFQVSYQASEKLFF. DNA for the CDR3: TGTGCCAGCAGTTTTCAGGTTTCGTACCAGGCGAGCGAAAAACTGTTTTTT.

Only a few counts were recorded for this clonotype. The chain couples TRBV6-1 to TRBJ2-7; TRBD1 matches 8 bases. CDR3 length equals 15 residues. Trimming cost V 5 bases and J 5 bases; bases outside gene matches: 11. Looked up from germline, CDR1 is MNHNS and CDR2 is SASEGT. The CDR3 is CASSPQGASINEQYF. In nucleotides, the CDR3 is TGTGCCAGCAGTCCTCAGGGGGCGTCAATCAACGAGCAGTACTTC.

This clonotype was seen more than once but under ten times. The chain is built from TRBV10-3 and TRBJ2-1, with 8 positions matching TRBD2. Looked up from germline, CDR1 is ENHRY and CDR2 is SYGVKD. V lost 6 bases, J lost 7 bases, and 8 bases stayed unmatched. This CDR3 contains 14 residues. CDR3 region: CAISPGSGKNEQFF. The CDR3 DNA reads as TGTGCCATCAGCCCGGGTAGCGGGAAGAATGAGCAGTTCTTC.

The chain carries TRBV6-1 and TRBJ1-2; D unclear. Germline CDR1 reads MNHNS; CDR2 reads SASEGT. The CDR3 consists of 14 residues. The V and J ends lost 5 bases and 3 bases respectively, with 13 bases between them. CDR3 coding DNA: TGTGCCAGCAGTACCCAGCCGGGCGACTATGGCTACACCTTC. Its protein product is CASSTQPGDYGYTF.

This clonotype has ten or more counts. The chain has TRBV2 and TRBJ1-2; D gene unclear. V was pared by 0 bases and J by 6 bases, with 11 bases between. CDR3 length: 14 residues. Per germline, CDR1 SNHLY and CDR2 FYNNEI. CDR3 coding DNA: TGTGCCAGCAGTGAAGCGCCTGGAGGCGATGGCTACACCTTC. It encodes CASSEAPGGDGYTF.

V usage is TRBV12-5 and J usage is TRBJ1-5; 8 bases fit TRBD1. The CDR3 sequence is 16 residues long. The germline gives CDR1 LGHNT, CDR2 FRNRAP. V lost 1 base to trimming and J lost 2 bases; unmatched junction nucleotides: 4. DNA for the CDR3: TGTGCTAGTGGTTTGGGACAGGGGTTCGGCAATCAGCCCCAGCATTTT. Translation gives CASGLGQGFGNQPQHF. The full variable domain, with the rest looked up from reference TRBV12-5 and TRBJ1-5, is DARVTQTPRHKVTEMGQEVTMRCQPILGHNTVFWYRQTMMQGLELLAYFRNRAPLDDSGMPKDRFSAEMPDATLATLKIQPSEPRDSAVYFCASGLGQGFGNQPQHFGDGTRLSIL.

The chain recombines TRBV19 with TRBJ1-1, with unresolved D. With 3 bases removed from V and 5 bases from J, the gap between germline ends came to 13 bases. The CDR3 runs 14 residues. CDR1 is LNHDA, CDR2 SQIVND, per germline (reference sequence). The CDR3 spells CASSIVRVTTEAFF. The CDR3 DNA follows: TGTGCCAGTAGTATTGTCCGGGTTACTACTGAAGCTTTCTTT. Full variable domain (remainder filled in from reference TRBV19 and TRBJ1-1): DGGITQSPKYLFRKEGQNVTLSCEQNLNHDAMYWYRQDPGQGLRLIYYSQIVNDFQKGDIAEGYSVSREKKESFPLTVTSAQKNPTAFYLCASSIVRVTTEAFFGQGTRLTVV.

This clonotype was seen a handful of times. In nucleotides, the CDR3 is TGTGCCAGCAGTGCTTGGCTAGCGGGAGGAAGGAGGGCCTACGAGCAGTACTTC. Protein: CASSAWLAGGRRAYEQYF. The chain couples TRBV7-9 to TRBJ2-7; 11 bases are shared with TRBD2. V shed 6 bases, J shed 2 bases, and the junction held 15 bases outside the gene matches. This CDR3 has 18 residues. The germline CDR1 and CDR2 sequences are SEHNR and FQNEAQ (reference sequence).

As concerns this clonotype: With a far larger clone one base away, a read error is the likely cause. For the CDR3, the DNA is TGTGCCAGCAGTACAGGGGGCACTGAAGCTTCCTTT. Its protein is CASSTGGTEASF. The chain has TRBV12-3 or TRBV12-4 and TRBJ1-1; 9 bases align to TRBD1. This CDR3 is built from 12 residues.

The table lists this clonotype with a few counts. The rearrangement uses TRBV12-3 or TRBV12-4 and TRBJ2-7; 7 bases map to TRBD1. The CDR3 runs 14 residues. After removal of 6 bases from V and 0 bases from J, the junction contained 5 bases not matched to a gene. The DNA of the CDR3 is TGTGCCAGCAGCAACCGGGACAGCTCCTACGAGCAGTACTTC. Residues: CASSNRDSSYEQYF.

The chain joins TRBV30 to TRBJ1-1; no clear D. Trimming removed 2 bases at V and 8 bases at J, with 12 bases between. The germline V gene encodes CDR1 GTSNPN and CDR2 SVGIG (reference sequence). The CDR3 sequence is 12 residues long. Here the CDR3 reads CAWSPSGREAFF. DNA for the CDR3: TGTGCCTGGAGTCCTTCAGGAAGAGAAGCTTTCTTT.

This clonotype came up many times. The V gene is TRBV28, the J gene TRBJ1-2; no definite D call. This CDR3 region has 11 residues. Trimming took 9 bases from V and 0 from J, leaving 5 bases between them. Germline CDR1 reads MDHEN; CDR2 reads SYDVKM. The CDR3 DNA sequence: TGTGCCAGTCATTCTAACTATGGCTACACCTTC. As protein: CASHSNYGYTF.

The sample holds one count of this clonotype. With a much larger clone just one base away, this may be a read error. The rearrangement joins TRBV6-2 or TRBV6-3 to TRBJ2-7; tentatively, D is TRBD1 or TRBD2 (5 bases each). V shed 6 bases and J shed 6 bases, with 12 bases lying between them. Germline CDR1 reads MNHEY; CDR2 reads SVGEGT. The CDR3 extends over 12 amino acids. CDR3 residues: CASSRDLCEQYF. The CDR3 DNA reads TGTGCCAGCAGCAGGGACCTCTGCGAGCAGTACTTC.

This clonotype showed up many times. V usage is TRBV5-1 and J usage is TRBJ2-2, with 8 bases aligning to TRBD1. The CDR3 contains 15 residues. Germline V gene sequence: CDR1 SGHRS, CDR2 YFSETQ. V lost 1 base to trimming and J lost 8 bases; unmatched junction nucleotides: 7. CDR3 region: CASSLFGQGSGELFF. The CDR3 region has the DNA TGCGCCAGCAGCTTGTTCGGACAGGGATCTGGGGAGCTGTTTTTT.

V usage is TRBV6-2 or TRBV6-3 and J usage is TRBJ1-6; perhaps TRBD1 as D (5 bases). The CDR3 covers 17 residues. From germline, CDR1 is MNHEY and CDR2 SVGEGT. The V end lost 2 bases, the J end lost 7 bases, and 18 bases lay between the germline ends. CDR3 nucleotides: TGTGCCAGCAGTTACCTCTATCCGGGACCGGCGAATTCACCCCTCCACTTT. Protein product: CASSYLYPGPANSPLHF.

This clonotype has at least ten counts. The chain joins TRBV2 to TRBJ2-5; TRBD2 might be the D (5 bases). The germline V gene has CDR1 SNHLY and CDR2 FYNNEI. The V end was cut by 8 bases, the J end by 0 bases, with 16 bases between. The CDR3 loop spans 15 amino acids. CDR3 bases: TGTGCCAGCGCGGGCCCTCTACGGTACCAAGAGACCCAGTACTTC. Translating gives CASAGPLRYQETQYF.

The chain joins TRBV20-1 to TRBJ2-2; the D is unclear. V shed 1 base and J shed 7 bases, with 13 bases lying between them. Germline CDR1 DFQATT, CDR2 SNEGSKA (reference sequence). This CDR3 spans 14 amino acids. CDR3 loop: CSARGHFGDGELFF. The CDR3 bases are TGCAGTGCTAGAGGTCATTTCGGTGACGGGGAGCTGTTTTTT.

This clonotype was recorded many times. J is TRBJ1-2 and V is TRBV11-2; D remains unclear. Trimming removed 2 bases from V and 8 bases from J, with 6 bases in between. Germline V gene sequence: CDR1 SGHAT, CDR2 FQNNGV. The CDR3 is 11 amino acids. The CDR3 protein is CASSLSEGYTF. The CDR3 DNA reads TGTGCCAGCAGCTTAAGCGAGGGCTACACCTTC.

In this sample, this clonotype turned up many times. The chain employs TRBV2 and TRBJ2-7, with 7 bases fitting TRBD2. This CDR3 has 13 amino acids. The ends lost 4 bases at V and 3 bases at J; junction bases unmatched: 3. CDR1 SNHLY and CDR2 FYNNEI come from the germline V gene. CDR3 nucleotide sequence: TGTGCCAGCAGTGGGGCGGGAGTCTACGAGCAGTACTTC. Amino acid sequence: CASSGAGVYEQYF.

The chain joins TRBV2 to TRBJ2-6; possibly TRBD1 for D (5 bases). Trimming took 3 bases from V and 2 from J, leaving 8 bases between them. Germline V lookup: CDR1 SNHLY, CDR2 FYNNEI. The length of the CDR3 is 15 residues. The CDR3 DNA sequence: TGTGCCAGCAGTGACAGGGAAACTGGGGCCAACGTCCTGACTTTC. Translated: CASSDRETGANVLTF.

DNA for the CDR3: TGCGCCAGCAGCTGGGCTGGAGCGGGAGCCTACGAGCAGTACTTC. This sequence encodes CASSWAGAGAYEQYF. This chain links TRBV5-1 with TRBJ2-7; 8 nucleotides align to TRBD2. This CDR3 region has 15 residues. The trim removed 3 bases at V and 2 bases at J, leaving 7 bases unmatched. In germline, CDR1 is SGHRS, CDR2 YFSETQ.

The chain joins TRBV2 to TRBJ1-3; D unclear. Per the germline V gene, CDR1 is SNHLY and CDR2 is FYNNEI. Trimming took off 4 bases at V and 0 bases at J, with 13 bases between the two ends. The CDR3 runs 16 residues. DNA of the CDR3: TGTGCCAGCAGTGTTGAAGACCCAGCCTCTGGAAACACCATATATTTT. This codes for CASSVEDPASGNTIYF.

This clonotype has a handful of counts. The chain combines TRBV16 with TRBJ2-7, with 9 bases identical to TRBD2. Losses at the gene ends were 4 bases for V and 0 bases for J; bases not matched to a gene: 7. The CDR3 spans 16 residues. The germline gives CDR1 KGHSY, CDR2 FQNENV. The CDR3 region is CASSPRRLAVSYEQYF. The DNA of the CDR3 is TGTGCCAGCAGCCCGCGTAGACTAGCGGTCTCCTACGAGCAGTACTTC.

V and J are TRBV6-2 or TRBV6-3 and TRBJ1-4; D perhaps matches TRBD1 (5 bases). Germline CDR1 and CDR2: MNHEY and SVGEGT. The CDR3 is 15 residues long. V was pared by 4 bases and J by 8 bases, with 17 bases between. The CDR3 protein is CASSLLGVIQEKLFF. CDR3 DNA sequence: TGTGCCAGCAGTTTATTAGGGGTGATTCAGGAAAAACTGTTTTTT.

V gene TRBV6-1 combines with J gene TRBJ2-2; D not certain. Germline V gene data show CDR1 as MNHNS and CDR2 as SASEGT. Deletions cut 2 bases from V and 1 base from J, with 5 bases between. There are 14 residues in the CDR3. This CDR3 is CASSELENTGELFF. The DNA of the CDR3 is TGTGCCAGCAGTGAACTGGAGAACACCGGGGAGCTGTTTTTT.

For this clonotype: A much bigger clone sits one base away, suggesting this may be a read error. The chain has TRBV12-3 or TRBV12-4 and TRBJ1-1, with D possibly matching TRBD1 (5 bases). The CDR3 has 14 residues. The CDR3 DNA reads as TGTGCCAGCACTTATGGGGCAACCAACACTGGAGCTTTCTTT. This codes for CASTYGATNTGAFF.

This clonotype was detected many times. The chain joins TRBV2 to TRBJ1-6; D not resolved. The V gene's germline CDR1 is SNHLY and CDR2 FYNNEI. This CDR3 is 15 amino acids long. Trimming removed 1 base at V and 9 bases at J, with 13 bases between. The DNA of the CDR3 is TGTGCCAGCAGTGAAGTCAGAGGGTCTGGTTCACCCCTCCACTTT. It encodes CASSEVRGSGSPLHF.